Sequencing of this T cell receptor beta chain was carried out in a study of CD8 T cells in Susac syndrome. Notes on the study in general: Across the total CD8+ repertoires, some 15 Susac-specific public clones were found. The CD8+ TEMRA repertoires yielded roughly 5 such clones. It was in TEMRA cells and active patients that Susac CD8+ clonal expansion peaked.

This CDR3 is built from 11 residues. With V trimmed by 6 bases and J by 6 bases, 2 bases remained unmatched. Germline loops: CDR1 DFQATT, CDR2 SNEGSKA (reference sequence). Random hexamers were used to reverse transcribe the RNA input (0.5 to 1 ug). TCRdb reanalysed the immunoSEQ multiplex PCR reads using MiXCR and keeps one entry per CDR3 protein. The sample lists approximately 100,000 distinct CDR3 sequences; around 94% were seen once. In its sample, this clonotype was seen once. As yet, its antigen is unknown. This sequence was found in a human donor with Susac syndrome. The specimen was CD8+ T cells from PBMCs. V and J are TRBV20-1 and TRBJ2-7; the match to TRBD1 covers 10 bases. The CDR3 region has the DNA TGCAGTGCATGGGACAGGGGCGAGCAGTACTTC. Amino acid sequence: CSAWDRGEQYF.